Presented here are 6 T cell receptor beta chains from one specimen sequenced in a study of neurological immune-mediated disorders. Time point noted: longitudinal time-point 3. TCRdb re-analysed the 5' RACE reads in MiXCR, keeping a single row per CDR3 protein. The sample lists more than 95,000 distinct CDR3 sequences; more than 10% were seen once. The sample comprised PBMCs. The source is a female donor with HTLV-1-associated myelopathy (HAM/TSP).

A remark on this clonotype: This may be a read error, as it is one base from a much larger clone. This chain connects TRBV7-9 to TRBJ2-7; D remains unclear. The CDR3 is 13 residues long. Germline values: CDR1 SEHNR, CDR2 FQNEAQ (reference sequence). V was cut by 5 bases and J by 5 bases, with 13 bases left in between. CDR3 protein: CASSPERVHEQYF. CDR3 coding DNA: TGTGCCAGCAGCCCCGAAAGGGTCCACGAGCAGTACTTC.

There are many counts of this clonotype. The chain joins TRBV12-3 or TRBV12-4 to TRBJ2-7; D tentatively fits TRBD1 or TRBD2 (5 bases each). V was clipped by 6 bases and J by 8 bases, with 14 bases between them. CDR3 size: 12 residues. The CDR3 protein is CASSAAGTKQYF. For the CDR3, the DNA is TGTGCCAGCAGCGCTGCCGGGACGAAGCAGTACTTC.

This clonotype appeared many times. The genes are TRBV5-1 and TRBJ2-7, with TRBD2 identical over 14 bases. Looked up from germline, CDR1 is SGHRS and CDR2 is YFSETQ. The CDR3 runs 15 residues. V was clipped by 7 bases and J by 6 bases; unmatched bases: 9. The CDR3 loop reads CASYPGTSGGGEQYF. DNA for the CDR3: TGCGCCAGCTATCCCGGGACTAGCGGGGGTGGCGAGCAGTACTTC.

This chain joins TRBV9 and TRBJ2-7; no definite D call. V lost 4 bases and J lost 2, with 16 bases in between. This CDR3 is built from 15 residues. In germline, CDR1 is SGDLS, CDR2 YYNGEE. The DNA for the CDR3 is TGTGCCAGCAGCCAGAACCCCAGCGTACCCTACGAGCAGTACTTC. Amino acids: CASSQNPSVPYEQYF.

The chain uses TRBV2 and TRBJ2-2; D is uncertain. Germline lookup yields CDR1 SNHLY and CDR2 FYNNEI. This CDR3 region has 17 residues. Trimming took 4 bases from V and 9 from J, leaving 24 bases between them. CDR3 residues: CASSVLSVGPLAWELFF. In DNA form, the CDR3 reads TGTGCCAGCAGTGTATTGTCCGTCGGTCCACTCGCCTGGGAGCTGTTTTTT.

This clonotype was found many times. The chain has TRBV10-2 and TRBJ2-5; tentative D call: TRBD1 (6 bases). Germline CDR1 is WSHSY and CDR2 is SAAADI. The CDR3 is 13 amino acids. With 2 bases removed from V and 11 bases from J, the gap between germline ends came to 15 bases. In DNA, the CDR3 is TGCGCCAGCAGTGAGATCCAGGGGAGCCCGCAGTACTTC. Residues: CASSEIQGSPQYF.